The clone carrying this T cell receptor beta chain has just a few counts. Its antigen is currently unknown. The sample comes from a study of response to subunit inactivated influenza vaccine. Study findings and constraints: New T cells are recruited in small numbers by each seasonal influenza vaccination, according to the authors' suggestion.

The germline V gene has CDR1 SGHTA and CDR2 FQGNSA. The ends were cut back, 6 bases at V and 0 bases at J, with 9 bases in the middle. The CDR3 totals 14 residues. TCRdb reprocessed the RT-PCR reads with MiXCR, giving one entry per CDR3 protein. This sample has a few hundred thousand distinct CDR3 sequences, with 11% found just once. These sequences were also reported in another study, on T cells expressing NK-cell markers. As that study records: Template switching by 5'RACE with UMIs generated the TCR beta cDNA. An anti-gamma-delta TCR antibody restricted sorting to alpha-beta TCR T cells in several experiments. In a handful of donors, dominant NKG2C+ clonotypes were about 1.0-7.0% of CD8+ T cells. Several donors likewise had their CD3+CD56-NKG2C+ fraction led by these clonotypes.

The V and J genes are TRBV7-2 and TRBJ1-3; D not resolved. The specimen was PBMCs from blood, collected on the day of vaccination. The TCR originated in a man aged 50 or older who received an inactivated influenza vaccine. The CDR3 DNA reads TGTGCCAGCAGTCGCCCGGGCTCTGGAAACACCATATATTTT. Amino acid sequence: CASSRPGSGNTIYF.